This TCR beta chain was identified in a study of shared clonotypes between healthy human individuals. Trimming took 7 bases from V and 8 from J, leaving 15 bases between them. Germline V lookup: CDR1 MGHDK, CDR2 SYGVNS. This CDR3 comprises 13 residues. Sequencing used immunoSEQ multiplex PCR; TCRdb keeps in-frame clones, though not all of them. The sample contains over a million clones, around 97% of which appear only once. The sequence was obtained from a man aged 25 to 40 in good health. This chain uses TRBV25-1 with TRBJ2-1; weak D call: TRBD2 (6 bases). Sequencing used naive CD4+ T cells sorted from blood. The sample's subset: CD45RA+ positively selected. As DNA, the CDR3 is TGTGCCAGCAATGACGACGGAGGGTATGAGCAGTTCTTC. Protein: CASNDDGGYEQFF.